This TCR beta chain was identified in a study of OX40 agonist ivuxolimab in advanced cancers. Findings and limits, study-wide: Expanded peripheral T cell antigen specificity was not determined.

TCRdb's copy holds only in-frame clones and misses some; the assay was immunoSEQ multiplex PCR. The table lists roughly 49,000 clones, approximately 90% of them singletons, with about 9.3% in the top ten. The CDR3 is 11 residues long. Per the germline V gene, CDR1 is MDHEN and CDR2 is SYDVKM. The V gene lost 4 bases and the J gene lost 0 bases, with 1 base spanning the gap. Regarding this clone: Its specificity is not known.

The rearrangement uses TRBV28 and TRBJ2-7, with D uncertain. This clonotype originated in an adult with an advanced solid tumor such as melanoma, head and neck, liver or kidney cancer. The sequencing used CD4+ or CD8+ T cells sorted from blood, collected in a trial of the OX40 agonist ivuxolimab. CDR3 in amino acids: CASSSSYEQYF. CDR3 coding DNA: TGTGCCAGCAGTTCCTCCTACGAGCAGTACTTC.